This entry lists 3 T cell receptor beta chains sequenced from one sample in a study of OX40 agonist ivuxolimab in advanced cancers. The data were produced by immunoSEQ multiplex PCR, yet TCRdb's version contains in-frame clones alone and is incomplete. The table shows around 57,000 clones, with about 92% occurring only once. Sequencing used CD4+ or CD8+ T cells sorted from blood, obtained in a trial of the OX40 agonist ivuxolimab. The receptors shown here come from an adult with an advanced solid tumor such as melanoma, head and neck, liver or kidney cancer.

This chain joins TRBV18 and TRBJ2-1; 9 bases match TRBD1. The CDR3 is made up of 16 amino acids. V was pared by 8 bases and J by 5 bases, with 13 bases of the junction left unmatched. Germline CDR1 reads KGHSH; CDR2 reads LQKENI. CDR3 protein: CASAGTDRGDDNEQFF. The CDR3 DNA is TGTGCCAGCGCGGGAACAGACAGGGGGGACGACAATGAGCAGTTCTTC.

This clone was counted a single time. The genes are TRBV27 and TRBJ2-1; perhaps TRBD2 as D (6 bases). This CDR3 contains 15 residues. Between the trimmed V and J ends, which lost 6 bases and 3 bases, there was a span of 15 bases. CDR1 MNHEY and CDR2 SMNVEV come from the germline V gene (reference sequence). This CDR3 reads CASRLTSSRYNEQFF. DNA of the CDR3: TGTGCCAGCAGACTAACTAGCAGCCGCTACAATGAGCAGTTCTTC.

The chain couples TRBV9 to TRBJ2-1, with D possibly called TRBD1 or TRBD2 (5 bases each). This CDR3 comprises 15 residues. The germline CDR1 and CDR2 sequences are SGDLS and YYNGEE. With 1 base removed from V and 0 bases from J, the gap between germline ends came to 8 bases. The DNA of the CDR3 is TGTGCCAGCAGCGTATGGGGGAGCTCCTACAATGAGCAGTTCTTC. It codes for CASSVWGSSYNEQFF.